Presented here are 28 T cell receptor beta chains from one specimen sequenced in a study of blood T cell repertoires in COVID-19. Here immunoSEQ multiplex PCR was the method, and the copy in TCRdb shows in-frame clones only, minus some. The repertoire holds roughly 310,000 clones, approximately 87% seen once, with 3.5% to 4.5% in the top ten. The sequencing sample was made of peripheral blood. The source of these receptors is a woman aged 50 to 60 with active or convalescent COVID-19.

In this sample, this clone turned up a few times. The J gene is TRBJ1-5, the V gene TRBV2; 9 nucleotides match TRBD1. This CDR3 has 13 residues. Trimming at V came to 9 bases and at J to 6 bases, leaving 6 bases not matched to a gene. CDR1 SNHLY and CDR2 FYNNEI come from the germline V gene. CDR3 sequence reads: CASGTGSGQPQHF. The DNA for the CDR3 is TGTGCCAGTGGGACAGGGTCGGGTCAGCCCCAGCATTTT.

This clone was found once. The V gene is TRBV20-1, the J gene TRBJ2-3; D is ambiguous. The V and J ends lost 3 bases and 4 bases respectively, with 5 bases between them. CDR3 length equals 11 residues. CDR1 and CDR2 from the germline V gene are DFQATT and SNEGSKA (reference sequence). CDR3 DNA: TGCAGTGCTAGTTCGGCAGATACGCAGTATTTT. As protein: CSASSADTQYF.

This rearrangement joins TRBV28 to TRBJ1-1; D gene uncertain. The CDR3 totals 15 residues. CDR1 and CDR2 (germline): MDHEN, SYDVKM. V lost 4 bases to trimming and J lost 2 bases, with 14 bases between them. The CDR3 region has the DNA TGTGCCAGCAGTTCCTACAGCCCGCCAAACACTGAAGCTTTCTTT. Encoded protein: CASSSYSPPNTEAFF.

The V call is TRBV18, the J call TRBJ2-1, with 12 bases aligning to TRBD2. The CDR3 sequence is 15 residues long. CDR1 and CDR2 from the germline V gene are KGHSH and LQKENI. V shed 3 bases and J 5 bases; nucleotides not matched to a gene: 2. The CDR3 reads CASSPRLAGDNEQFF. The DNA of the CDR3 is TGTGCCAGCTCACCCCGACTAGCGGGAGACAATGAGCAGTTCTTC.

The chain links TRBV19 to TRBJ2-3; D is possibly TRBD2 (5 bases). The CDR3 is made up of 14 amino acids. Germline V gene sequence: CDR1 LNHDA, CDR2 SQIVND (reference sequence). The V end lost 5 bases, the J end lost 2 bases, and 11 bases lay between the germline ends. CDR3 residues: CASSVGGHTDTQYF. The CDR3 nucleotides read TGTGCCAGTAGTGTCGGCGGGCACACAGATACGCAGTATTTT.

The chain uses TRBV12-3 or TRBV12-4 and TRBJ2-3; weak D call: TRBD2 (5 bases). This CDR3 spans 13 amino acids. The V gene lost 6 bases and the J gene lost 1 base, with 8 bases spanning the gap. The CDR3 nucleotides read TGTGCCAGCAGACTAGAGGGCACAGATACGCAGTATTTT. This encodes CASRLEGTDTQYF.

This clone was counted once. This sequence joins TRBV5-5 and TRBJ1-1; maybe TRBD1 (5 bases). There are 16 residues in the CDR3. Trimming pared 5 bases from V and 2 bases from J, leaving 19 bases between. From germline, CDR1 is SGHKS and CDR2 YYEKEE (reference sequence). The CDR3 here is CASSEIRQSLNTEAFF. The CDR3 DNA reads TGTGCCAGCAGTGAGATCCGACAGAGCCTTAACACTGAAGCTTTCTTT.

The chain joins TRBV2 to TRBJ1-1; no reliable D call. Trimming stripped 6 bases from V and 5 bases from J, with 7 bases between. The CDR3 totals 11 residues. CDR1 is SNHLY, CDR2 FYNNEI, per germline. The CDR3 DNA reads TGTGCCAGCAGGGTAGAGACTGAAGCTTTCTTT. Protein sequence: CASRVETEAFF.

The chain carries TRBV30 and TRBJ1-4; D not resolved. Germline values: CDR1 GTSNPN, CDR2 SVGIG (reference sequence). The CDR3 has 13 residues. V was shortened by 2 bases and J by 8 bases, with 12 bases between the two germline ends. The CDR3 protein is CAWSRQNGEKLFF. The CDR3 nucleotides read TGTGCCTGGAGTCGGCAAAACGGGGAAAAACTGTTTTTT.

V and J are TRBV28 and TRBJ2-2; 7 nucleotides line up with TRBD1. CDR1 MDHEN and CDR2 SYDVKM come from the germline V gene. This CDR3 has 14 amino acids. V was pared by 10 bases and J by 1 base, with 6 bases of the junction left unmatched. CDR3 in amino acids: CATKGAGNTGELFF. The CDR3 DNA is TGTGCCACAAAGGGGGCAGGGAACACCGGGGAGCTGTTTTTT. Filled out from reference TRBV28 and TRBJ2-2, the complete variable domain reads DVKVTQSSRYLVKRTGEKVFLECVQDMDHENMFWYRQDPGLGLRLIYFSYDVKMKEKGDIPEGYSVSREKKERFSLILESASTNQTSMYLCATKGAGNTGELFFGEGSRLTVL.

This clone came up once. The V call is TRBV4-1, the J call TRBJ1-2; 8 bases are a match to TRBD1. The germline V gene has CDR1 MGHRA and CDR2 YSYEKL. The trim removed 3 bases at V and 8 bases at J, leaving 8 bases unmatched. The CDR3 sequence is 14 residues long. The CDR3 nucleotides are TGCGCCAGCAGCCAGGGCGACAGGGGAAGCGGCTACACCTTC. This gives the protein CASSQGDRGSGYTF.

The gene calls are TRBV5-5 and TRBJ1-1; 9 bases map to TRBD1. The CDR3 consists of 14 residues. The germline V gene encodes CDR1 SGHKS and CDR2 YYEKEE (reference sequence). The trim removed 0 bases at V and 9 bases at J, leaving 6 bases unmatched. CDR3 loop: CASSLGGQGNQAFF. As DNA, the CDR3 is TGTGCCAGCAGCTTGGGGGGACAGGGAAATCAAGCTTTCTTT.

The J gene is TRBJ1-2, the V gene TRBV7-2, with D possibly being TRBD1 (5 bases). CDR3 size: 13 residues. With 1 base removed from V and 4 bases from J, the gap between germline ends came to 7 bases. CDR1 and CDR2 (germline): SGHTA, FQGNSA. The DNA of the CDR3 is TGTGCCAGCAGCTTAGAAGGGGCCTATGGCTACACCTTC. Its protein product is CASSLEGAYGYTF.

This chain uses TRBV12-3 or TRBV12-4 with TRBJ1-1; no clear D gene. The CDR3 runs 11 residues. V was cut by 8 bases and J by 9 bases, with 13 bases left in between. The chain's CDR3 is CASGPIQQAFF. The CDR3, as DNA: TGTGCCAGCGGCCCAATTCAACAAGCTTTCTTT.

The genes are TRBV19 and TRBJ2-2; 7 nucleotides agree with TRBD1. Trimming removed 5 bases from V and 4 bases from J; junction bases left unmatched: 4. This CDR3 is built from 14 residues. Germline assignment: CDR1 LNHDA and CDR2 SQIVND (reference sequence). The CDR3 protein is CASSPTGSTGELFF. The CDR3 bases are TGTGCCAGTAGTCCGACAGGGAGCACCGGGGAGCTGTTTTTT.

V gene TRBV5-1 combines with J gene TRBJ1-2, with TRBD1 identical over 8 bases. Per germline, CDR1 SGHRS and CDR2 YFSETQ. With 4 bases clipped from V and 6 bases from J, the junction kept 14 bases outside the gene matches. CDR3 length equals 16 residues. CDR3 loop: CASSALQGGRFDGYTF. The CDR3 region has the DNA TGCGCCAGCAGCGCGTTACAGGGGGGACGCTTTGATGGCTACACCTTC. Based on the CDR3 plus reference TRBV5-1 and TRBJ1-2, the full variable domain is KAGVTQTPRYLIKTRGQQVTLSCSPISGHRSVSWYQQTPGQGLQFLFEYFSETQRNKGNFPGRFSGRQFSNSRSEMNVSTLELGDSALYLCASSALQGGRFDGYTFGSGTRLTVV.

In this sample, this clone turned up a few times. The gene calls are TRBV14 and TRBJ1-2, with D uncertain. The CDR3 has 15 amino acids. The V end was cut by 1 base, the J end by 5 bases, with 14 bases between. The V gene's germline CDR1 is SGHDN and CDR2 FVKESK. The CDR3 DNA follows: TGTGCCAGCAGCCAAGTAGGCTCGGGTGGTTATGGCTACACCTTC. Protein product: CASSQVGSGGYGYTF.

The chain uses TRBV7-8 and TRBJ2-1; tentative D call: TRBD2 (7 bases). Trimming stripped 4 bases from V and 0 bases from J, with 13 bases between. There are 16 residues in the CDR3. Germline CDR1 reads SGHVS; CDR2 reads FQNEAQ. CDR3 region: CASSSRGPSSYNEQFF. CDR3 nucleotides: TGTGCCAGCAGCTCGCGGGGGCCCAGCTCCTACAATGAGCAGTTCTTC.

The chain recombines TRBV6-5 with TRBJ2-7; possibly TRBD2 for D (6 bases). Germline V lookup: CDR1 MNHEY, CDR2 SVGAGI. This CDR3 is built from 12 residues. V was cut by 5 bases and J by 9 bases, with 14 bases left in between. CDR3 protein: CASSMGGTAQYF. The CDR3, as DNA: TGTGCCAGCAGTATGGGGGGAACGGCGCAGTACTTC.

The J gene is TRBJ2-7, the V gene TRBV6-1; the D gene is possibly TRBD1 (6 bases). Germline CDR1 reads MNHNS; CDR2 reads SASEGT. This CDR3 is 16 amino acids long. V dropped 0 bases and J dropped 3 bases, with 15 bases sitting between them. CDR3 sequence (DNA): TGTGCCAGCAGTGAAGCCTGGACAGAGCCTATCTACGAGCAGTACTTC. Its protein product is CASSEAWTEPIYEQYF.

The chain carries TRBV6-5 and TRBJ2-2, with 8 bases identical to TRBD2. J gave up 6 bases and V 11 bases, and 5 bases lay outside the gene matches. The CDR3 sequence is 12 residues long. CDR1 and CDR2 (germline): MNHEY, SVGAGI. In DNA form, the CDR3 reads TGTGCCGGCGGGAGGACGTCCGGGGAGCTGTTTTTT. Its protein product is CAGGRTSGELFF.

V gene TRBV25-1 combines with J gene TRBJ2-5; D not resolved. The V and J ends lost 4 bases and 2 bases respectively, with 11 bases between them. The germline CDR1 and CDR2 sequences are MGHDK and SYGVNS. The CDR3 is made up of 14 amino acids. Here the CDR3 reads CASSVWAAQETQYF. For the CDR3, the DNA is TGTGCCAGCAGTGTATGGGCAGCTCAAGAGACCCAGTACTTC.

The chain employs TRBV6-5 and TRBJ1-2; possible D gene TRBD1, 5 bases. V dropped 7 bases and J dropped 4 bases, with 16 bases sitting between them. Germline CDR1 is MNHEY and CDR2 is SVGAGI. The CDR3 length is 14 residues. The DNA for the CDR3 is TGTGCCAGCACCCCGGGAGGGGTTCCCTATGGCTACACCTTC. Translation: CASTPGGVPYGYTF.

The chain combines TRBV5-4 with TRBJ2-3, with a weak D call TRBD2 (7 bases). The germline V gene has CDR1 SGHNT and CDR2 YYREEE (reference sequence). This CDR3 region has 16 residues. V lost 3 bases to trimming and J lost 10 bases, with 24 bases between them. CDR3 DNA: TGTGCCAGCAGCTCGATACCGGGGGGCCTGGGTCAAGCGCAGTATTTT. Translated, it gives CASSSIPGGLGQAQYF. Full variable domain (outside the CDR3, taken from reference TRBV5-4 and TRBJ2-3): ETGVTQSPTHLIKTRGQQVTLRCSSQSGHNTVSWYQQALGQGPQFIFQYYREEENGRGNFPPRFSGLQFPNYSSELNVNALELDDSALYLCASSSIPGGLGQAQYFGPGTRLTVL.

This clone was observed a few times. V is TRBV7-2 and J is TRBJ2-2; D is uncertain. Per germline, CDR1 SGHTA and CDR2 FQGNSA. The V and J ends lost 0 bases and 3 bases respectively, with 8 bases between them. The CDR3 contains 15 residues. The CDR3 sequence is CASSLAVADTGELFF. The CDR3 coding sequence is TGTGCCAGCAGCTTAGCGGTAGCAGACACCGGGGAGCTGTTTTTT.

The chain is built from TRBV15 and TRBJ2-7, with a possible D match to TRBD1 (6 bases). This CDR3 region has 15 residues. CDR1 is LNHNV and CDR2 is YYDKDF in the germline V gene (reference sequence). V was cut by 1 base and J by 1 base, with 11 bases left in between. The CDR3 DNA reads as TGTGCCACCAGCAGAGCCCGTCAGGGGTCCTACGAGCAGTACTTC. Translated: CATSRARQGSYEQYF. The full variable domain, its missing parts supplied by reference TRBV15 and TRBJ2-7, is DAMVIQNPRYQVTQFGKPVTLSCSQTLNHNVMYWYQQKSSQAPKLLFHYYDKDFNNEADTPDNFQSRRPNTSFCFLDIRSPGLGDTAMYLCATSRARQGSYEQYFGPGTRLTVT.

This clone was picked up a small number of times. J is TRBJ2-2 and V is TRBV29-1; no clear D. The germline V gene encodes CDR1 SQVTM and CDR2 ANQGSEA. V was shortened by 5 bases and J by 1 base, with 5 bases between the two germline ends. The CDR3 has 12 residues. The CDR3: CSVFKNTGELFF. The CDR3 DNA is TGCAGCGTTTTCAAGAACACCGGGGAGCTGTTTTTT.

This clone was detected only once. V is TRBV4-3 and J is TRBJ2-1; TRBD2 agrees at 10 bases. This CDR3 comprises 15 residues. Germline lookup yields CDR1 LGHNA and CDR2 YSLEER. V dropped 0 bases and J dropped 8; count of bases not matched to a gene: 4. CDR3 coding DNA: TGCGCCAGCAGCCAAGAAAGCGGGAGGGCCGATGAGCAGTTCTTC. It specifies CASSQESGRADEQFF.